This T cell receptor (beta chain) was sequenced for a study of PD-L1 blockade in urothelial cancer. The wider study: From 0 to 3 prior chemotherapy regimens had been given to the patients. Counts from blood samples showed a median of roughly 150,000 T cells.

The count of this clone is one. CDR1 is MNHEY and CDR2 is SMNVEV in the germline V gene (reference sequence). The CDR3 is 14 residues long. V was shortened by 5 bases and J by 7 bases, with 14 bases between the two germline ends. Time point reported: peripheral blood 6 weeks after treatment start. Sequencing used immunoSEQ multiplex PCR; TCRdb keeps in-frame clones, though not all of them. The sample includes tens of thousands of clones, 82% of them seen just once. This clonotype originated in a man aged 65-85 years with urothelial cancer. This sample comprised PBMCs, obtained around atezolizumab (anti-PD-L1) treatment. The chain combines TRBV27 with TRBJ1-4; possible D gene TRBD1, 5 bases. In DNA form, the CDR3 reads TGTGCCAGCAGTCCGACAGTCCTTGGTGAAAAACTGTTTTTT. It encodes CASSPTVLGEKLFF.